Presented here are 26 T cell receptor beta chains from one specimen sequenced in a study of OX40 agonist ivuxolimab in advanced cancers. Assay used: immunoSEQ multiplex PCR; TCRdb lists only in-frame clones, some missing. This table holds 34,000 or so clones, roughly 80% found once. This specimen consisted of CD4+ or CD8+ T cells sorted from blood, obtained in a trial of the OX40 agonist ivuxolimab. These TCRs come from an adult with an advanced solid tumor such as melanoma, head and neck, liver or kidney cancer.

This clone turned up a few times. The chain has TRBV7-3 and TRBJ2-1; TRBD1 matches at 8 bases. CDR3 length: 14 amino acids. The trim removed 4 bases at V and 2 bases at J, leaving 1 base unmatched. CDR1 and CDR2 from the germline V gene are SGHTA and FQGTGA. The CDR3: CASSSTGAYNEQFF. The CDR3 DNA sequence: TGTGCCAGCAGCTCGACAGGGGCCTACAATGAGCAGTTCTTC.

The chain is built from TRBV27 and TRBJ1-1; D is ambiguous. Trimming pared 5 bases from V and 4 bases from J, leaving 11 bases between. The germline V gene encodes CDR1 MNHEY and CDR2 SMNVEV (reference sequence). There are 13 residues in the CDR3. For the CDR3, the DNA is TGTGCCAGCAGTCAGCAGCGAACCACTGAAGCTTTCTTT. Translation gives CASSQQRTTEAFF.

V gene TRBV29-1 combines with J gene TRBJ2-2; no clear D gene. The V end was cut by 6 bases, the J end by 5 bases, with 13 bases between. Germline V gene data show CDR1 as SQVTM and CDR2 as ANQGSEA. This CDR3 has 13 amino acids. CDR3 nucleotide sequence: TGCAGCGTAGGACGTAGTGGAACCGGGGAGCTGTTTTTT. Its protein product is CSVGRSGTGELFF.

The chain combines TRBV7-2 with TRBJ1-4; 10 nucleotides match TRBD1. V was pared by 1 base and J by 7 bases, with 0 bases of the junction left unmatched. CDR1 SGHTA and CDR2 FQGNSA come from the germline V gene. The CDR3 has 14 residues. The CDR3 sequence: CASSLGQGAEKLFF. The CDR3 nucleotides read TGTGCCAGCAGCTTAGGACAGGGGGCTGAAAAACTGTTTTTT. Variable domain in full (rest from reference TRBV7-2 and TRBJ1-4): GAGVSQSPSNKVTEKGKDVELRCDPISGHTALYWYRQSLGQGLEFLIYFQGNSAPDKSGLPSDRFSAERTGGSVSTLTIQRTQQEDSAVYLCASSLGQGAEKLFFGSGTQLSVL.

CDR3 sequence: CASGKHNGNTIYF. The CDR3 nucleotides are TGTGCTAGTGGTAAACACAATGGAAACACCATATATTTT. The V and J genes are TRBV12-5 and TRBJ1-3; D remains unclear. This CDR3 contains 13 residues. Germline V gene sequence: CDR1 LGHNT, CDR2 FRNRAP. Trimming left V 5 bases short and J 3 bases short, with 8 bases between.

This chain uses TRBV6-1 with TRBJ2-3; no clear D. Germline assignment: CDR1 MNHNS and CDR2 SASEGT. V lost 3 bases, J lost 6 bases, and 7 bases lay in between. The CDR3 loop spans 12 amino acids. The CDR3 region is CASSESRDTQYF. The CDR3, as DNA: TGTGCCAGCAGTGAGTCACGGGATACGCAGTATTTT.

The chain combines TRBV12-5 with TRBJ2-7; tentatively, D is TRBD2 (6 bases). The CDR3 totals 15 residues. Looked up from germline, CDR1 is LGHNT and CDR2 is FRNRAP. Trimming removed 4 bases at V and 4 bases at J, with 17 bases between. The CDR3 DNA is TGTGCTAGTGGTTCTACCTGGGGGGTCGGGTACGAGCAGTACTTC. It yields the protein CASGSTWGVGYEQYF.

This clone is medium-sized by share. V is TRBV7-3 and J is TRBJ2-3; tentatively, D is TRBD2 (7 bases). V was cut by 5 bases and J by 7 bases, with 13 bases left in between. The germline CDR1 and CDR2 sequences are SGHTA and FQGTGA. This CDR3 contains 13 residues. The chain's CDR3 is CASSPGGRNTQYF. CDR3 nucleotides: TGTGCCAGCAGCCCGGGGGGCAGGAATACGCAGTATTTT.

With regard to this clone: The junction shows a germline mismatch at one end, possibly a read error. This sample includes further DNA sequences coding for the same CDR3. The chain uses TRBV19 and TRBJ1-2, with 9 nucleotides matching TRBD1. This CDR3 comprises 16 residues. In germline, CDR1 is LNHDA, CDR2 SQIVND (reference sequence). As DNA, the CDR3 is TGTGCCAGTAGTATAGACGGACAGGGGCAACACTATGGCTACACTTTC. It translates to CASSIDGQGQHYGYTF.

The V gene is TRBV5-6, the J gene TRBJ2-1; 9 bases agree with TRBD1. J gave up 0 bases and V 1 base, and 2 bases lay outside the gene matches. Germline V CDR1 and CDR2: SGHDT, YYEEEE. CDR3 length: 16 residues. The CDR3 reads CASSLLDRGSYNEQFF. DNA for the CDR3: TGTGCCAGCAGCTTGCTGGACAGGGGCTCCTACAATGAGCAGTTCTTC.

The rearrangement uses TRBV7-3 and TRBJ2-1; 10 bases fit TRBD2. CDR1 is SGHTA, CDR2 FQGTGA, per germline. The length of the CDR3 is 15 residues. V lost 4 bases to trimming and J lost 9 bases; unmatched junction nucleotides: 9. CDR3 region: CASSSRGLATGEQFF. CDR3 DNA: TGTGCCAGCAGCTCTAGGGGACTAGCGACGGGTGAGCAGTTCTTC.

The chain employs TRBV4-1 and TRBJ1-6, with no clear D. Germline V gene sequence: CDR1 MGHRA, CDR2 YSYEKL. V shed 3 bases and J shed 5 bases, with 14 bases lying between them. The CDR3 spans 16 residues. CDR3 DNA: TGCGCCAGCAGCCAGGACCTCGGACGTAATAATTCACCCCTCCACTTT. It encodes CASSQDLGRNNSPLHF.

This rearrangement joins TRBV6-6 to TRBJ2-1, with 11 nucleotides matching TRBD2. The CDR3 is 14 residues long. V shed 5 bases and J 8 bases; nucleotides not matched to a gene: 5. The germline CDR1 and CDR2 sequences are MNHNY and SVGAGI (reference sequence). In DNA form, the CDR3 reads TGTGCCAGCAGTCCGCTGACTAGCGGGGATGAGCAGTTCTTC. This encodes CASSPLTSGDEQFF.

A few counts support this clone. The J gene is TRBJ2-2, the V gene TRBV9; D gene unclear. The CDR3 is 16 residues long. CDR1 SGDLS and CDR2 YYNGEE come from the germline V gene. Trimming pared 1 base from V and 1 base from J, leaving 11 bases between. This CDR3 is CASSVSAEMNTGELFF. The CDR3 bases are TGTGCCAGCAGCGTATCGGCAGAAATGAACACCGGGGAGCTGTTTTTT.

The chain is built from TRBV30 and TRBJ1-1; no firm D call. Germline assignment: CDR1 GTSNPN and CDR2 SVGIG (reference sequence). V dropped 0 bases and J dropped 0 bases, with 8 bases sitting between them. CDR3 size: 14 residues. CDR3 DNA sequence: TGTGCCTGGAGTGTGTCCAGCTTGAACACTGAAGCTTTCTTT. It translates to CAWSVSSLNTEAFF.

CDR3 DNA: TGTGCCAGTCAACGGACTAGCGTATCCTACGAGCAGTACTTC. Its translation is CASQRTSVSYEQYF. This chain connects TRBV18 to TRBJ2-7, with 9 nucleotides matching TRBD2. V lost 9 bases, J lost 1 base, and 7 bases stayed unmatched. Germline V gene sequence: CDR1 KGHSH, CDR2 LQKENI. There are 14 residues in the CDR3.

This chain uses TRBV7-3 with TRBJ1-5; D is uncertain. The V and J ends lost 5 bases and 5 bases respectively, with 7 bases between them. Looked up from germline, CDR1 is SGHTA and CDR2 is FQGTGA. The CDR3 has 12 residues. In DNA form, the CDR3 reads TGTGCCAGCAGCATGCTAGATCAGCCCCAGCATTTT. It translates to CASSMLDQPQHF. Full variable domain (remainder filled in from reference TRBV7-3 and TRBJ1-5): GAGVSQTPSNKVTEKGKYVELRCDPISGHTALYWYRQSLGQGPEFLIYFQGTGAADDSGLPNDRFFAVRPEGSVSTLKIQRTERGDSAVYLCASSMLDQPQHFGDGTRLSIL.

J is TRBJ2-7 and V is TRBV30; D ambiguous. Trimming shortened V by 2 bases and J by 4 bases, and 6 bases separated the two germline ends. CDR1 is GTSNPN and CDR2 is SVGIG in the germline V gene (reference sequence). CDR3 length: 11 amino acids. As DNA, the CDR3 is TGTGCCTGGAGTTGGGGTTACGAGCAGTACTTC. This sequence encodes CAWSWGYEQYF.

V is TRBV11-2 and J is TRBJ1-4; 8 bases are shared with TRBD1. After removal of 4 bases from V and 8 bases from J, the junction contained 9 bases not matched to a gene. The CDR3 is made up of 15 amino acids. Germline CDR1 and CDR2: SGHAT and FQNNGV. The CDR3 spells CASSSGQGVNEKLFF. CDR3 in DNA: TGTGCCAGCAGCTCCGGACAGGGAGTTAACGAAAAACTGTTTTTT.

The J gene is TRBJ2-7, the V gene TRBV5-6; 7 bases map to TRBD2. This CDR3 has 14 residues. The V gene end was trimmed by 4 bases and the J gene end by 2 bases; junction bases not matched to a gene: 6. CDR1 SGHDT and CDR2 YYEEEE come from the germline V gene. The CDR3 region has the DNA TGTGCCAGCAGCGGGACCGGGACTACCTACGAGCAGTACTTC. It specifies CASSGTGTTYEQYF.

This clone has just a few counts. CDR3 loop: CASSVQAATNTGELFF. The CDR3 region has the DNA TGTGCCAGCAGTGTCCAAGCGGCCACGAACACCGGGGAGCTGTTTTTT. This chain links TRBV6-6 with TRBJ2-2; perhaps TRBD2 as D (5 bases). CDR1 and CDR2 from the germline V gene are MNHNY and SVGAGI (reference sequence). V was cut by 5 bases and J by 0 bases, with 13 bases left in between. CDR3 size: 16 residues.

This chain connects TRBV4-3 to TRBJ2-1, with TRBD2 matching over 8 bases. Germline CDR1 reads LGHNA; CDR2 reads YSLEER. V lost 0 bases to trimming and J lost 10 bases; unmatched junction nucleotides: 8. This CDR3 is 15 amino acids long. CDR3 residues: CASSQELGLAGEQFF. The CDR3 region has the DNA TGCGCCAGCAGCCAAGAATTAGGACTAGCTGGCGAGCAGTTCTTC.

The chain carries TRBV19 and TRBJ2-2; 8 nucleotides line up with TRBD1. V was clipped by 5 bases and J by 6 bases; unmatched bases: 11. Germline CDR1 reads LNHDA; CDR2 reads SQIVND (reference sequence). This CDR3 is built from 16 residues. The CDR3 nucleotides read TGTGCCAGTAGTCCTCGACAGGGGTCGAGGCCCGGGGAGCTGTTTTTT. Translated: CASSPRQGSRPGELFF.

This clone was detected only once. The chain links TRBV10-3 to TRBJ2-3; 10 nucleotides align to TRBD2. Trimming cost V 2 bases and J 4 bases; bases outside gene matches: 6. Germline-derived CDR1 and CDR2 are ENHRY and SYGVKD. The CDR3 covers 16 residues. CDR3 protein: CAISESGTSEADTQYF. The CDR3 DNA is TGTGCCATCAGTGAGAGTGGGACTAGCGAGGCAGATACGCAGTATTTT.

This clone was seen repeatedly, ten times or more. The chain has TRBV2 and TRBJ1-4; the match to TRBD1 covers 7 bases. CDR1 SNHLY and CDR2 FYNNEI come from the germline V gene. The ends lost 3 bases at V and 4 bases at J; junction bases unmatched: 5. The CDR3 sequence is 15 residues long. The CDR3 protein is CASSDDRVLNEKLFF. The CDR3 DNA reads TGTGCCAGCAGTGACGACAGGGTTCTTAATGAAAAACTGTTTTTT.

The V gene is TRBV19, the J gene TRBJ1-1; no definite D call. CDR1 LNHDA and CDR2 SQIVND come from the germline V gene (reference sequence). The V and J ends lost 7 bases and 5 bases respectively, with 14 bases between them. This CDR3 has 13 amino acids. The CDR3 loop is CASNRGRETEAFF. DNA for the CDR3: TGTGCCAGTAATAGAGGGAGGGAAACTGAAGCTTTCTTT.